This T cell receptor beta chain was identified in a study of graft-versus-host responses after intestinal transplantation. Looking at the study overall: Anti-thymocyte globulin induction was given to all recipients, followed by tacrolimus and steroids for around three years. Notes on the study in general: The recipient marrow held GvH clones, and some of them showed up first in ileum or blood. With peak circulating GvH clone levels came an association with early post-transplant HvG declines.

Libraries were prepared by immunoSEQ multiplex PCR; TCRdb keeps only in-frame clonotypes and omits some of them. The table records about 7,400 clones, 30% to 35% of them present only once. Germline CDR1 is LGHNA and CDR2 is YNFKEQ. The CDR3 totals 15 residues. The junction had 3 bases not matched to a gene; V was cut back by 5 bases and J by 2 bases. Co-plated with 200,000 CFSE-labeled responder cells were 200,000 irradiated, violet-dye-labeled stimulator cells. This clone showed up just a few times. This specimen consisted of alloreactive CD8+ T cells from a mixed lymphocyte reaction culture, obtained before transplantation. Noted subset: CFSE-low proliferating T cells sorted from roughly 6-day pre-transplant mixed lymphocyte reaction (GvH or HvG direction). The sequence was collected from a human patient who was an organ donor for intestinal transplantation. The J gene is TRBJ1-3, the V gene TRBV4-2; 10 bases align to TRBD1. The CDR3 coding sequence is TGTGCCAGCAGCTCCGGGACAGGGGCTGGAAACACCATATATTTT. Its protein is CASSSGTGAGNTIYF.